The T cell receptor beta chain under discussion was sequenced for a study of breast tumors, draining lymph nodes, adjacent tissues. Study outcomes and limitations: Compared with basal-like, luminal-like tumors shared significantly more repertoire with nontumor tissue. Compared with lymph nodes, tumors were less diverse; compared with nontumor tissue, more.

In germline, CDR1 is DFQATT, CDR2 SNEGSKA (reference sequence). The CDR3 length is 14 residues. After removal of 1 base from V and 4 bases from J, the junction contained 5 bases not matched to a gene. TCRdb recomputed calls from the multiplex PCR reads with MiXCR, one row per CDR3 protein. The sample includes over 100,000 distinct CDR3 sequences, approximately 20% of them seen just once. Axillary draining lymph nodes of breast cancer patients supplied the node samples. This clonotype was seen ten or more times. Antigen unknown. The receptor was isolated from a female donor with breast cancer. Some clones in this sample may be carry-over from other donors' samples. V gene TRBV20-1 combines with J gene TRBJ2-7, with 9 bases lining up with TRBD1. Sequencing input: axillary lymph node tissue. CDR3 nucleotide sequence: TGCAGTGCTAGAGGTTTCGACAGGGGGTACGAGCAGTACTTC. As protein: CSARGFDRGYEQYF.